This T cell receptor beta chain emerged from a study of identifying expanded T cells in peripheral blood (dated by TCRdb to the late 2010s). Regarding the complete study: Technical replicates were generated by sequencing separate aliquots of the same genomic DNA pool, with four replicates compared pairwise.

The CDR1 and CDR2 encoded by the germline V gene are SGHRS and YFSETQ. V is pared back by 4 bases and J by 8 bases, with 15 bases lying between the germline termini. Including cysteine and phenylalanine, the CDR3 has 13 amino acids. Only the CDR3 DNA stays, 39 bases, in frame from base 1. The investigation overall reported the following: For all healthy donors, the variance in clone template counts between two-week samples rose significantly as total template count increased. The authors expected that over much longer intervals, such as months to years, biological variance in healthy repertoires might increase even further. The binomial model flagged approximately 1.2 differentially abundant clones between technical replicates, compared with about 17 over approximately two weeks and roughly 19 over approximately four weeks. The beta-binomial model significantly reduced the number of clones called differentially abundant and the false-positive rate across all healthy-donor time intervals.

TCRbeta CDR3 regions were profiled by bias-controlled multiplex PCR amplification of genomic DNA with the immunoSEQ Assay. The authors processed their data as follows. To quantify the absolute abundance of each unique TCRbeta CDR3 region, the sequences were collapsed and filtered. Differential abundance was tested with two models: a binomial (Fisher-equivalent) model and a beta-binomial model that adds time-dependent variance fitted from healthy donors. Clones with fewer than 5 combined templates were excluded, and clones with Benjamini-Hochberg FDR below 0.01 were called differentially abundant. Beta-binomial variance was modeled as a function of total template count across the two samples using the form v = (b*log(k)+a)^2. This immuneACCESS table, as held by TCRdb, lists in-frame sequences with V and J called but not all clones. Of the missing ones, under half trace to an unresolved V gene in checked studies; the others have no known cause. V, J and clone size reflect that table, while D and trimming were determined from the DNA. This sample comprises approximately 81,000 clones, 84% of them detected only once. The ten top clones hold roughly a fifth of the sample.

No immune events, such as infections, were documented for the healthy donors during the collection period. To calibrate time-dependent variance in a beta-binomial model of T-cell clone differential abundance, blood repertoires from healthy donors were used as a training cohort. The training cohort included 10 or so healthy donors, of whom 3 were female and 7 were male. Donor ages ranged from 29 to 64 years, with an average of roughly 46 years. Whole blood from each healthy donor was obtained from a commercial supplier and was collected at three time points roughly 14 days apart. Genomic DNA was extracted from unsorted whole blood for immunosequencing. With regard to this clone: Its antigen is not yet known. No much larger clone is present one base from it, and per-base qualities are unavailable.

The receptor chain draws on TRBV5-1 and TRBJ1-2; TRBD1 is a possible D gene, resting on 5 matching bases. The specimen was blood. The receptor was derived from a person between 18 and 69 years old in good health. DNA sequence: TGCGCCAGCAGCCCCGGGACGGCCGTGGGCTACACCTTC. This encodes CASSPGTAVGYTF.